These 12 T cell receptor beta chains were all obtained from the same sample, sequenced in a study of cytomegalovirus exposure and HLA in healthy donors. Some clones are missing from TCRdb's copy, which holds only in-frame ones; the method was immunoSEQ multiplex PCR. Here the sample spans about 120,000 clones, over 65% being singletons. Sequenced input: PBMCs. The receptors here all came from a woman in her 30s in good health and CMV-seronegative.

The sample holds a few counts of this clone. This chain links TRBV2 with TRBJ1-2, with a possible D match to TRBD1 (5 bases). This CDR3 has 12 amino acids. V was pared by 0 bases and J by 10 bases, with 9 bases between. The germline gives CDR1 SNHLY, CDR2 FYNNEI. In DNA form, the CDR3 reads TGTGCCAGCAGTGAAGCGGAAGGGGCCTACACCTTC. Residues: CASSEAEGAYTF.

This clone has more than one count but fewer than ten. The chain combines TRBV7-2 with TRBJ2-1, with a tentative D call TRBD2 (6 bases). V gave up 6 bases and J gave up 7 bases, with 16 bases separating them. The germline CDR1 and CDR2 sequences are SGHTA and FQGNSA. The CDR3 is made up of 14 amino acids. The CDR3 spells CASSFAAGINEQFF. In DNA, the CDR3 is TGTGCCAGCAGTTTCGCTGCGGGGATAAATGAGCAGTTCTTC. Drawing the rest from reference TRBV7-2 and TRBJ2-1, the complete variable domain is GAGVSQSPSNKVTEKGKDVELRCDPISGHTALYWYRQSLGQGLEFLIYFQGNSAPDKSGLPSDRFSAERTGGSVSTLTIQRTQQEDSAVYLCASSFAAGINEQFFGPGTRLTVL.

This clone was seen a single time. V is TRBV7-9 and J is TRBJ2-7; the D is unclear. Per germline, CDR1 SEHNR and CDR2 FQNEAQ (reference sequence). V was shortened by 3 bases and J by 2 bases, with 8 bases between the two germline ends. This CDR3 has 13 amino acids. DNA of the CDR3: TGTGCCAGCAGCTTTAAAAATCCCTACGAGCAGTACTTC. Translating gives CASSFKNPYEQYF.

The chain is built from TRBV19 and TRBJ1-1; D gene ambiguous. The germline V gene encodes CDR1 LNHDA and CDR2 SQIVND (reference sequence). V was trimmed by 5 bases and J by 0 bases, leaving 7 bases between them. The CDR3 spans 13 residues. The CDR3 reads CASSFQMNTEAFF. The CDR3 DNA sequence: TGTGCCAGTAGTTTCCAGATGAACACTGAAGCTTTCTTT.

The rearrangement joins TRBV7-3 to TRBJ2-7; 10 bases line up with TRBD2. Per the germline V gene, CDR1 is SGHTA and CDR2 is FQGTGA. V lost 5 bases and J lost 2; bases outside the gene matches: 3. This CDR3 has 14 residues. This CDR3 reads CASSEGLAPYEQYF. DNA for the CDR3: TGTGCCAGCAGCGAGGGACTAGCGCCCTACGAGCAGTACTTC.

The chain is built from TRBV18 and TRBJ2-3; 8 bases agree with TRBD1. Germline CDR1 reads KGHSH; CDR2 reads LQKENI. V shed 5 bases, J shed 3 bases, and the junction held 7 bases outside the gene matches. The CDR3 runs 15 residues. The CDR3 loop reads CASSSRQGSTDTQYF. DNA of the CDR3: TGTGCCAGCTCATCACGACAGGGGAGTACAGATACGCAGTATTTT.

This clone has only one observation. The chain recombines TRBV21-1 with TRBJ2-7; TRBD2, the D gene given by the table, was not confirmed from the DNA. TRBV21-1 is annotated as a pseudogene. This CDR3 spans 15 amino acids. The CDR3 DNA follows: TGTGCCAGCAGCCTTCCGGGGGGCCTCCGGGACGAGCAGTACTTC. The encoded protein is CASSLPGGLRDEQYF.

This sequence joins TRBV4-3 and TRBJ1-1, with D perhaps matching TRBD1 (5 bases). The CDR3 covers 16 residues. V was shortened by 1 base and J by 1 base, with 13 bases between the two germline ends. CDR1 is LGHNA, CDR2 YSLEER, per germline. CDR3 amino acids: CASSQVWGGKNTEAFF. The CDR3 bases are TGCGCCAGCAGCCAAGTTTGGGGGGGAAAGAACACTGAAGCTTTCTTT.

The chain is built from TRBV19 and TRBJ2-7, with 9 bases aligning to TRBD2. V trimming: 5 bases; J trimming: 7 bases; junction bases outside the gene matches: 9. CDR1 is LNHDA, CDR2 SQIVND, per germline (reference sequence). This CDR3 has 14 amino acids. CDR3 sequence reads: CASSRRGGASEQYF. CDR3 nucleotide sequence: TGTGCCAGTAGTCGGCGCGGGGGGGCGTCTGAGCAGTACTTC. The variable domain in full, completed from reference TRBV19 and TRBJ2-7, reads DGGITQSPKYLFRKEGQNVTLSCEQNLNHDAMYWYRQDPGQGLRLIYYSQIVNDFQKGDIAEGYSVSREKKESFPLTVTSAQKNPTAFYLCASSRRGGASEQYFGPGTRLTVT.

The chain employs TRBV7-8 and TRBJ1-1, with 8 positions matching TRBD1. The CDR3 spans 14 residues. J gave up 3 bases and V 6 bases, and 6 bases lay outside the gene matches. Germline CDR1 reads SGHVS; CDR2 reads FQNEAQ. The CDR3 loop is CASRIRGQHTEAFF. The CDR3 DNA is TGTGCCAGCAGGATCAGGGGGCAGCACACTGAAGCTTTCTTT.

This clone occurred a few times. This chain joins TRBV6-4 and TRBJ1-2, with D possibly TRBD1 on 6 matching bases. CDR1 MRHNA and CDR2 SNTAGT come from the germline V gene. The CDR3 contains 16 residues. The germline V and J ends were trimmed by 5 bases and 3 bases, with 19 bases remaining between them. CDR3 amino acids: CASSLGAGDAHYGYTF. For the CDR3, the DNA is TGTGCCAGCAGTTTAGGAGCAGGGGACGCGCACTATGGCTACACCTTC.

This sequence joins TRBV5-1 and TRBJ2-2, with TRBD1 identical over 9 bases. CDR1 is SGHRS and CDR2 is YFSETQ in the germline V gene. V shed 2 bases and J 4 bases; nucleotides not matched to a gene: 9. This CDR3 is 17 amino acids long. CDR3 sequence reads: CASSFTRTGDRTGELFF. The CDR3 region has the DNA TGCGCCAGCAGCTTTACCCGGACAGGGGACCGCACCGGGGAGCTGTTTTTT. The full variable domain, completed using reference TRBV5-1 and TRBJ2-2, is KAGVTQTPRYLIKTRGQQVTLSCSPISGHRSVSWYQQTPGQGLQFLFEYFSETQRNKGNFPGRFSGRQFSNSRSEMNVSTLELGDSALYLCASSFTRTGDRTGELFFGEGSRLTVL.